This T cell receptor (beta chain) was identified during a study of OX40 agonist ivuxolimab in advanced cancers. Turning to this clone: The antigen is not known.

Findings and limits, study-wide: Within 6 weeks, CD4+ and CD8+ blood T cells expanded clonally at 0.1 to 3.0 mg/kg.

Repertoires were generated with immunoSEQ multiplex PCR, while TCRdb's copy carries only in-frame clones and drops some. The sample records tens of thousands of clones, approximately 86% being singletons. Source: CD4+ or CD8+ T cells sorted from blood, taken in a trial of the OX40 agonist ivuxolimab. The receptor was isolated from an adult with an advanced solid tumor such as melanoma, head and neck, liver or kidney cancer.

This CDR3 reads CASSIEEGVGTEAFF. DNA of the CDR3: TGTGCCAGTAGTATAGAGGAGGGAGTGGGAACTGAAGCTTTCTTT. The V call is TRBV19, the J call TRBJ1-1, with D uncertain. The CDR3 is 15 residues long. The germline V gene has CDR1 LNHDA and CDR2 SQIVND (reference sequence). V was pared by 0 bases and J by 5 bases, with 13 bases between.